A selection of T cell receptor beta chains follows, all from one sample in a study of cytomegalovirus exposure and HLA in healthy donors. Data came from immunoSEQ multiplex PCR; TCRdb stores just in-frame clones and leaves some out. The sample lists 100,000 or so clones, 77% occurring once. The specimen sequenced was PBMCs. These receptors were obtained from a middle-aged woman in good health and CMV-seropositive. The CDR3 runs from the conserved cysteine through the conserved F or W. The order of the fields is CDR3 DNA, CDR3 protein, D gene, J gene, clone size, V gene, CDR3 length. D genes are given only for firm matches. Size tells how often a clone was seen (once, few, many) or the class of an expanded clone, and some rows leave it out.

CDR3 DNA: TGTGCCAGCAGCGTCGGGGTCGAGTACGAGCAGTACTTC
CDR3 protein: CASSVGVEYEQYF
D gene: .
J gene: TRBJ2-7
clone size: .
V gene: TRBV9
CDR3 length: 13

CDR3 DNA: TGTGCCAGCAGCCTCGCGGGCATTCAGTACTTC
CDR3 protein: CASSLAGIQYF
D gene: .
J gene: TRBJ2-4
clone size: .
V gene: TRBV10-3
CDR3 length: 11

CDR3 DNA: TGTGCCAGCAGTTACTCGTATTATGGCAATCAGCCCCAGCATTTT
CDR3 protein: CASSYSYYGNQPQHF
D gene: .
J gene: TRBJ1-5
clone size: once
V gene: TRBV6-8
CDR3 length: 15

CDR3 DNA: TGTGCCAGCTCACCAAGGGGTGGGGTGCTTCCGCAAGAGACCCAGTACTTC
CDR3 protein: CASSPRGGVLPQETQYF
D gene: .
J gene: TRBJ2-5
clone size: .
V gene: TRBV18
CDR3 length: 17

CDR3 DNA: TGTGCCAGCAGGATCTTACTCTCTGATCAGCCCCAGCATTTT
CDR3 protein: CASRILLSDQPQHF
D gene: .
J gene: TRBJ1-5
clone size: .
V gene: TRBV2
CDR3 length: 14

CDR3 DNA: TGCGCCAGCAGCCTGGCGGCTGCGGCAGTCTATGGCGAGCAGTACTTC
CDR3 protein: CASSLAAAAVYGEQYF
D gene: .
J gene: TRBJ2-7
clone size: .
V gene: TRBV5-1
CDR3 length: 16

CDR3 DNA: TGTGCCAGTGGGACTTTTAGCTCTGGGGCCAACGTCCTGACTTTC
CDR3 protein: CASGTFSSGANVLTF
D gene: .
J gene: TRBJ2-6
clone size: .
V gene: TRBV19
CDR3 length: 15

CDR3 DNA: TGTGCCAGCAGCTTGGAGGGTGGGACTGAAGCTTTCTTT
CDR3 protein: CASSLEGGTEAFF
D gene: .
J gene: TRBJ1-1
clone size: .
V gene: TRBV11-1
CDR3 length: 13

CDR3 DNA: TGCGCCAGCAGCTTACAGGGGGCCCAAAGCGGCTCTGGAAACACCATATATTTT
CDR3 protein: CASSLQGAQSGSGNTIYF
D gene: TRBD1
J gene: TRBJ1-3
clone size: .
V gene: TRBV5-1
CDR3 length: 18

CDR3 DNA: TGTGCCAGCAGCCCGAGCGGGAGATGGGACGCCGGGGAGCTGTTTTTT
CDR3 protein: CASSPSGRWDAGELFF
D gene: TRBD2
J gene: TRBJ2-2
clone size: .
V gene: TRBV9
CDR3 length: 16

CDR3 DNA: TGTGCCAGCAGCTTCGCGGGAGGGCCGACCTACGAGCAGTACTTC
CDR3 protein: CASSFAGGPTYEQYF
D gene: TRBD2
J gene: TRBJ2-7
clone size: .
V gene: TRBV5-4
CDR3 length: 15

CDR3 DNA: TGTGCCAGTAGTCCCGGGACAGTCTATGGCTACACCTTC
CDR3 protein: CASSPGTVYGYTF
D gene: TRBD1
J gene: TRBJ1-2
clone size: .
V gene: TRBV19
CDR3 length: 13

CDR3 DNA: TGTGCCAGCAGTTTACAGGGAGGGACTAATGAAAAACTGTTTTTT
CDR3 protein: CASSLQGGTNEKLFF
D gene: .
J gene: TRBJ1-4
clone size: few
V gene: TRBV7-2
CDR3 length: 15

CDR3 DNA: TGTGCCAGCAGCTTAGATCCATCAGCGGCGTTCTTC
CDR3 protein: CASSLDPSAAFF
D gene: .
J gene: TRBJ2-1
clone size: .
V gene: TRBV7-9
CDR3 length: 12

CDR3 DNA: TGTGCCAGCAGCGAAAGTCCGGGACTAGCGGGATACAATGAGCAGTTCTTC
CDR3 protein: CASSESPGLAGYNEQFF
D gene: TRBD2
J gene: TRBJ2-1
clone size: .
V gene: TRBV13
CDR3 length: 17

CDR3 DNA: TGTGCCACCAGCAGAGATCCGTACACTGGACTAGCGGGGTCGATAGCCAAAAACATTCAGTACTTC
CDR3 protein: CATSRDPYTGLAGSIAKNIQYF
D gene: TRBD2
J gene: TRBJ2-4
clone size: .
V gene: TRBV15
CDR3 length: 22

CDR3 DNA: TGTGCCAGCAGCTTAAGGGGCGGGGGGATTGTCTACGAGCAGTACTTC
CDR3 protein: CASSLRGGGIVYEQYF
D gene: TRBD2
J gene: TRBJ2-7
clone size: once
V gene: TRBV7-2
CDR3 length: 16

CDR3 DNA: TGTGCCAGCACCCCCCCTCGGCGGGTCGAGCAGTACTTC
CDR3 protein: CASTPPRRVEQYF
D gene: .
J gene: TRBJ2-7
clone size: .
V gene: TRBV7-9
CDR3 length: 13

CDR3 DNA: TGTGCCAGCAGCGGACAGGGTCGTAATCAGCCCCAGCATTTT
CDR3 protein: CASSGQGRNQPQHF
D gene: TRBD1
J gene: TRBJ1-5
clone size: .
V gene: TRBV2
CDR3 length: 14

CDR3 DNA: TGTGCCAGCAGCTCTACTATAAACAGGGTAGAGACCCAGTACTTC
CDR3 protein: CASSSTINRVETQYF
D gene: .
J gene: TRBJ2-5
clone size: .
V gene: TRBV5-5
CDR3 length: 15

CDR3 DNA: TGTGCCACCACCTCACAGGGGAGGAGGACTGAAGCTTTCTTT
CDR3 protein: CATTSQGRRTEAFF
D gene: TRBD1
J gene: TRBJ1-1
clone size: .
V gene: TRBV19
CDR3 length: 14

CDR3 DNA: TGTGCCAGCAGCGTCAGGGTTGGGAATCAGCCCCAGCATTTT
CDR3 protein: CASSVRVGNQPQHF
D gene: .
J gene: TRBJ1-5
clone size: .
V gene: TRBV5-5
CDR3 length: 14